A selection of T cell receptor beta chains follows, all from one sample in a study of blood T cell repertoires in COVID-19. Method: immunoSEQ multiplex PCR; TCRdb's copy keeps in-frame clones and lacks some. Among 95,000 to 150,000 clones listed, roughly nine tenths were seen once. The sequenced sample consisted of peripheral blood. The source of these receptors is a man between 65 and 85 years old with active or convalescent COVID-19. Each CDR3 is given with its conserved first and last residue. A D gene is named only where the DNA matches it firmly.

J gene: TRBJ1-5
D gene: -
V gene: TRBV13
CDR3 DNA: TGTGCCAGCAGCTTAGGCCAGGGGCTTCAGCCCCAGCATTTT
CDR3 protein: CASSLGQGLQPQHF

J gene: TRBJ1-1
D gene: TRBD1
V gene: TRBV6-5
CDR3 DNA: TGTGCCAGCAGCAGGGGGCAGGCTGAAGCTTTCTTT
CDR3 protein: CASSRGQAEAFF

J gene: TRBJ2-7
D gene: -
V gene: TRBV10-3
CDR3 DNA: TGTGCCATCAGTGAGTCGGCAGGGGCTTACGAGCAGTACTTC
CDR3 protein: CAISESAGAYEQYF

J gene: TRBJ1-5
D gene: TRBD1
V gene: TRBV5-6
CDR3 DNA: TGTGCCAGCAGCTTGACAGGGGGTCAGCCCCAGCATTTT
CDR3 protein: CASSLTGGQPQHF

J gene: TRBJ2-6
D gene: -
V gene: TRBV27
CDR3 DNA: TGTGCCAGCAGTTTAGGGACACCTGGGGCCAACGTCCTGACTTTC
CDR3 protein: CASSLGTPGANVLTF

J gene: TRBJ2-1
D gene: TRBD2
V gene: TRBV19
CDR3 DNA: TGTGAGTTAGCGGGAGAAAGGTACAATGAGCAGTTCTTC
CDR3 protein: CELAGERYNEQFF

J gene: TRBJ2-5
D gene: -
V gene: TRBV29-1
CDR3 DNA: TGCAGCGGGCGGAGCGGGGAGACCCAGTACTTC
CDR3 protein: CSGRSGETQYF

J gene: TRBJ1-1
D gene: -
V gene: TRBV28
CDR3 DNA: TGTGCCACCGGACGGGCAGGGGACATGAACACTGAAGCTTTCTTT
CDR3 protein: CATGRAGDMNTEAFF

J gene: TRBJ1-5
D gene: -
V gene: TRBV6-1
CDR3 DNA: TGTGCCAGCAGTGACCCCCAGGGGTGGGGAGGCAATCAGCCCCAGCATTTT
CDR3 protein: CASSDPQGWGGNQPQHF

J gene: TRBJ1-5
D gene: -
V gene: TRBV27
CDR3 DNA: TGTGCCAGCAGTTTATCGGGGGGTCCTAATCAGCCCCAGCATTTT
CDR3 protein: CASSLSGGPNQPQHF

J gene: TRBJ2-5
D gene: TRBD1
V gene: TRBV18
CDR3 DNA: TGTGCCAGCTCATTCAACTCCGGGACAGGGAGAATAGAGACCCAGTACTTC
CDR3 protein: CASSFNSGTGRIETQYF

J gene: TRBJ2-7
D gene: TRBD2
V gene: TRBV11-1
CDR3 DNA: TGTGCCAGCAGCTTAATAGCGGGGTCCTACGAGCAGTACTTC
CDR3 protein: CASSLIAGSYEQYF

J gene: TRBJ2-7
D gene: TRBD1
V gene: TRBV27
CDR3 DNA: TGTGCCAGCAGGGCTGTGGACAGGGGTCTACACGAGCAGTACTTC
CDR3 protein: CASRAVDRGLHEQYF

J gene: TRBJ1-4
D gene: -
V gene: TRBV27
CDR3 DNA: TGTGCCAGCAGTTCCAGGGGCAGTGAAAAACTGTTTTTT
CDR3 protein: CASSSRGSEKLFF

J gene: TRBJ2-5
D gene: TRBD1
V gene: TRBV4-1
CDR3 DNA: TGCGCCAGCAGCCAAGCGGACAGGGAGAAGGAGACCCAGTACTTC
CDR3 protein: CASSQADREKETQYF

J gene: TRBJ1-2
D gene: TRBD1
V gene: TRBV29-1
CDR3 DNA: TGCAGCGTTGCCGGACAGGGGCAAGAGTATGGCTACACCTTC
CDR3 protein: CSVAGQGQEYGYTF

J gene: TRBJ1-2
D gene: -
V gene: TRBV28
CDR3 DNA: TGTGCCAGCAGTCTCCAACTTCAACGCCCCAACTATGGCTACACCTTC
CDR3 protein: CASSLQLQRPNYGYTF

J gene: TRBJ2-1
D gene: -
V gene: TRBV12-3/TRBV12-4
CDR3 DNA: TGTGCCAGCAGTTTCGACAGCTCCAATGAGCAGTTCTTC
CDR3 protein: CASSFDSSNEQFF

J gene: TRBJ2-3
D gene: -
V gene: TRBV14
CDR3 DNA: TGTGCCAGCAGCCAGCTAGGAATATCCACAGATACGCAGTATTTT
CDR3 protein: CASSQLGISTDTQYF

J gene: TRBJ1-2
D gene: TRBD1
V gene: TRBV18
CDR3 DNA: TGTGCCAGCTCACCGCAGGACAGGGCAAGCGGCTACACCTTC
CDR3 protein: CASSPQDRASGYTF